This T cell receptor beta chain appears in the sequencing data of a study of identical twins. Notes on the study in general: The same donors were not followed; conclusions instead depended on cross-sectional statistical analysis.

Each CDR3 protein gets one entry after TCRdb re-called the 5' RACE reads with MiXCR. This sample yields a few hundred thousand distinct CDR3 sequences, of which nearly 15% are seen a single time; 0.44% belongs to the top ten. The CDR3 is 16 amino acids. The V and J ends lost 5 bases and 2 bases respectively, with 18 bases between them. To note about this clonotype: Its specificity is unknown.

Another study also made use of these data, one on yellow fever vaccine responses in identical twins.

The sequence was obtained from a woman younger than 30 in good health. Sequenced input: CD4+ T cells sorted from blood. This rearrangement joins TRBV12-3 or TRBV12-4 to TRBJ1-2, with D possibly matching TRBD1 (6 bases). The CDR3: CASSLTGLGENYGYTF. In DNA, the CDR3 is TGTGCCAGCAGTCTTACAGGGCTTGGCGAGAACTATGGCTACACCTTC.